Below are 20 T cell receptor beta chains sequenced from a single sample in a study of blood T cell repertoires in COVID-19. Measured with immunoSEQ multiplex PCR; TCRdb has only the in-frame clones, and not every one. Of roughly 280,000 clones listed, over 85% are singletons. Input material: PBMCs or T cells enriched from blood (not recorded which). These receptors originate from a woman aged 55-69 years who had recovered from COVID-19.

The rearrangement uses TRBV5-1 and TRBJ2-1, with D unclear. Germline CDR1 reads SGHRS; CDR2 reads YFSETQ. V lost 0 bases and J 3 bases, leaving 13 bases between the germline ends. The CDR3 is 16 residues long. The CDR3 sequence is CASSLGQPPIYNEQFF. In nucleotides, the CDR3 is TGCGCCAGCAGCTTGGGACAACCGCCGATCTACAATGAGCAGTTCTTC.

This rearrangement joins TRBV19 to TRBJ1-5; 7 nucleotides line up with TRBD1. V dropped 7 bases and J dropped 5; count of bases not matched to a gene: 8. CDR3 length: 14 residues. Germline CDR1 is LNHDA and CDR2 is SQIVND (reference sequence). In DNA, the CDR3 is TGTGCCAGTACCCTGGACAGGAATTATCAGCCCCAGCATTTT. It encodes CASTLDRNYQPQHF.

This clone was seen just once. V and J are TRBV2 and TRBJ1-6; the D gene is possibly TRBD1 (5 bases). V lost 1 base and J lost 10, with 8 bases in between. Germline assignment: CDR1 SNHLY and CDR2 FYNNEI. The CDR3 length is 13 residues. CDR3 bases: TGTGCCAGCAGTGAAGGACGGGGGTCACCCCTCCACTTT. Protein sequence: CASSEGRGSPLHF.

This sequence joins TRBV5-4 and TRBJ2-7, with 12 bases matching TRBD1. The CDR3 is made up of 17 amino acids. V trimming: 0 bases; J trimming: 8 bases; junction bases outside the gene matches: 12. Germline V gives CDR1 SGHNT, CDR2 YYREEE (reference sequence). The DNA of the CDR3 is TGTGCCAGCAGCTTGGCCGGCGGGACAGGGGGCGCGTACCAGCAGTACTTC. Its protein is CASSLAGGTGGAYQQYF.

The DNA of the CDR3 is TGTGCCAGCAGCCTGCACGGCGGACAGGGGTCTCAGCCCCAGCATTTT. It encodes CASSLHGGQGSQPQHF. The chain joins TRBV5-8 to TRBJ1-5, with TRBD1 matching 9 bases. There are 16 residues in the CDR3. Unmatched junction bases numbered 11, after V lost 4 bases and J lost 6 bases. Germline CDR1 is SGHTS and CDR2 is YDEGEE. The entire variable domain, with the rest obtained from reference TRBV5-8 and TRBJ1-5, is as follows: EAGVTQSPTHLIKTRGQQATLRCSPISGHTSVYWYQQALGLGLQFLLWYDEGEERNRGNFPPRFSGRQFPNYSSELNVNALELEDSALYLCASSLHGGQGSQPQHFGDGTRLSIL.

The chain links TRBV14 to TRBJ1-2; D gene ambiguous. The CDR3 runs to 12 residues. CDR1 SGHDN and CDR2 FVKESK come from the germline V gene. V was clipped by 5 bases and J by 7 bases, with 11 bases between them. CDR3 sequence (DNA): TGTGCCAGCAGCACCGCCGGGTCTGGCTACACCTTC. It encodes CASSTAGSGYTF.

The V gene is TRBV7-2, the J gene TRBJ1-6; 8 bases align to TRBD1. CDR3 size: 15 residues. Germline assignment: CDR1 SGHTA and CDR2 FQGNSA. Trimming removed 5 bases from V and 5 bases from J; junction bases left unmatched: 5. CDR3 in DNA: TGTGCCAGCAGCCTTGGACAGGGAGATAATTCACCCCTCCACTTT. Its protein product is CASSLGQGDNSPLHF. The variable domain in full, completed from reference TRBV7-2 and TRBJ1-6, reads GAGVSQSPSNKVTEKGKDVELRCDPISGHTALYWYRQSLGQGLEFLIYFQGNSAPDKSGLPSDRFSAERTGGSVSTLTIQRTQQEDSAVYLCASSLGQGDNSPLHFGNGTRLTVT.

This sequence joins TRBV29-1 and TRBJ2-2, with D perhaps TRBD2 (5 bases). The length of the CDR3 is 14 residues. CDR1 is SQVTM and CDR2 is ANQGSEA in the germline V gene. With 4 bases removed from V and 0 bases from J, the gap between germline ends came to 9 bases. The CDR3 DNA is TGCAGCGTTGCTAGCCCGCCGAACACCGGGGAGCTGTTTTTT. Protein product: CSVASPPNTGELFF.

This clone was recorded once. This chain joins TRBV5-4 and TRBJ1-2; no reliable D call. The CDR3 covers 14 residues. V was shortened by 1 base and J by 4 bases, with 11 bases between the two germline ends. Germline CDR1 and CDR2: SGHNT and YYREEE (reference sequence). Here the CDR3 DNA reads TGTGCCAGCAGCTTGACCGCTGCGGTCTATGGCTACACCTTC. Translated, it gives CASSLTAAVYGYTF. Variable domain in full (rest from reference TRBV5-4 and TRBJ1-2): ETGVTQSPTHLIKTRGQQVTLRCSSQSGHNTVSWYQQALGQGPQFIFQYYREEENGRGNFPPRFSGLQFPNYSSELNVNALELDDSALYLCASSLTAAVYGYTFGSGTRLTVV.

The chain has TRBV3-1 (or the pseudogene TRBV3-2) and TRBJ2-2; a weak D match, TRBD2 (5 bases). This CDR3 contains 16 residues. Germline assignment: CDR1 LGHDT and CDR2 YNNKEL (reference sequence). V shed 1 base and J shed 4 bases, with 13 bases lying between them. In nucleotides, the CDR3 is TGTGCCAGCAGCCAAGGCTGGACTTCGGTCACCGGGGAGCTGTTTTTT. It codes for CASSQGWTSVTGELFF.

The chain combines TRBV11-2 with TRBJ2-2; 10 nucleotides line up with TRBD2. Trimming cost V 2 bases and J 7 bases; bases outside gene matches: 7. CDR1 SGHAT and CDR2 FQNNGV come from the germline V gene. The CDR3 length is 16 residues. The CDR3 nucleotides are TGTGCCAGCAGCTTATCCTCACTAGCGGGAAGCGGGGAGCTGTTTTTT. Translated, it gives CASSLSSLAGSGELFF.

The CDR3 loop reads CASRSETGRSPLHF. CDR3 coding DNA: TGTGCCAGCAGGTCTGAGACAGGTCGTTCACCCCTCCACTTT. The chain combines TRBV7-3 with TRBJ1-6, with D possibly matching TRBD1 (6 bases). This CDR3 contains 14 residues. Germline assignment: CDR1 SGHTA and CDR2 FQGTGA. Trimming pared 6 bases from V and 9 bases from J, leaving 15 bases between.

Here the CDR3 DNA reads TGTGCCAGCAGCTTTGAGGAATGGAACACTGAAGCTTTCTTT. Its translation: CASSFEEWNTEAFF. This chain links TRBV11-3 with TRBJ1-1, with unresolved D. The CDR3 runs to 14 residues. V was trimmed by 3 bases and J by 1 base, leaving 9 bases between them. Germline CDR1 SGHNT, CDR2 YENEEA.

The chain carries TRBV18 and TRBJ1-1; D remains ambiguous. V dropped 1 base and J dropped 0 bases, with 9 bases sitting between them. In germline, CDR1 is KGHSH, CDR2 LQKENI. CDR3 size: 15 residues. The CDR3 protein is CASSPLPRVNTEAFF. The DNA for the CDR3 is TGTGCCAGCTCACCACTCCCCCGGGTGAACACTGAAGCTTTCTTT.

This clone showed up just a few times. The gene calls are TRBV2 and TRBJ2-1; D possibly corresponds to TRBD2 (6 bases). V dropped 3 bases and J dropped 3 bases, with 12 bases sitting between them. Germline V gene data show CDR1 as SNHLY and CDR2 as FYNNEI. The CDR3 spans 15 residues. CDR3 sequence: CASSDEGGNYNEQFF. CDR3 nucleotides: TGTGCCAGCAGTGACGAAGGCGGGAACTACAATGAGCAGTTCTTC.

The sample holds a few counts of this clone. The chain employs TRBV2 and TRBJ1-2, with 10 positions matching TRBD1. Germline assignment: CDR1 SNHLY and CDR2 FYNNEI. Trimming removed 7 bases from V and 7 bases from J; junction bases left unmatched: 6. The CDR3 covers 13 residues. CDR3 residues: CASTGTGEIGYTF. For the CDR3, the DNA is TGTGCCAGCACGGGGACAGGGGAAATTGGCTACACCTTC.

This chain links TRBV7-4 with TRBJ1-3; no clear D. The length of the CDR3 is 11 residues. With 4 bases removed from V and 6 bases from J, the gap between germline ends came to 4 bases. Per the germline V gene, CDR1 is SGHVT and CDR2 is SQSDAQ. The CDR3 region is CASSWLNTIYF. DNA for the CDR3: TGTGCCAGCAGCTGGCTAAACACCATATATTTT.

V usage is TRBV18 and J usage is TRBJ1-1, with a weak D call TRBD1 (5 bases). Germline loops: CDR1 KGHSH, CDR2 LQKENI. With 3 bases removed from V and 0 bases from J, the gap between germline ends came to 8 bases. The CDR3 extends over 14 amino acids. This chain's CDR3 is CASSPRQLNTEAFF. The DNA of the CDR3 is TGTGCCAGCTCACCTAGACAGTTGAACACTGAAGCTTTCTTT.

The rearrangement uses TRBV5-1 and TRBJ2-7, with D possibly being TRBD1 (6 bases). V shed 4 bases and J shed 4 bases, with 12 bases lying between them. CDR1 is SGHRS and CDR2 is YFSETQ in the germline V gene. The CDR3 is 13 residues long. As DNA, the CDR3 is TGCGCCAGCAGCGCCACAGGGATTTACGAGCAGTACTTC. Translation: CASSATGIYEQYF.

V and J are TRBV18 and TRBJ1-3, with no clear D. V was trimmed by 6 bases and J by 4 bases, leaving 13 bases between them. The germline gives CDR1 KGHSH, CDR2 LQKENI. The CDR3 covers 14 residues. CDR3 nucleotides: TGTGCCAGCTCGCCCGAACTAACAGGAAACACCATATATTTT. As protein: CASSPELTGNTIYF.